Presented here are 2 T cell receptor beta chains from one specimen sequenced in a study of T cell changes during pregnancy in multiple sclerosis. Only in-frame clones appear in the TCRdb table, and some are missing; sequencing was by immunoSEQ multiplex PCR. Of about 120,000 clones listed, 85% to 95% are singletons. The source was peripheral blood, collected before pregnancy. These receptors originate from a female donor with multiple sclerosis, enrolled in a pregnancy study.

The V gene is TRBV29-1, the J gene TRBJ1-1; D call uncertain. CDR1 and CDR2 from the germline V gene are SQVTM and ANQGSEA. CDR3 size: 13 residues. Trimming shortened V by 0 bases and J by 5 bases, and 10 bases separated the two germline ends. The CDR3 is CSVEDPGRTEAFF. The CDR3 DNA follows: TGCAGCGTTGAAGATCCCGGGAGGACTGAAGCTTTCTTT. Looking up the rest from reference TRBV29-1 and TRBJ1-1 gives the full variable domain: SAVISQKPSRDICQRGTSLTIQCQVDSQVTMMFWYRQQPGQSLTLIATANQGSEATYESGFVIDKFPISRPNLTFSTLTVSNMSPEDSSIYLCSVEDPGRTEAFFGQGTRLTVV.

As regards this clone: The same CDR3 also results from other DNA sequences found in this sample. V and J are TRBV6-1 and TRBJ1-1, with D uncertain. Germline CDR1 and CDR2: MNHNS and SASEGT. Trimming took 1 base from V and 11 from J, leaving 8 bases between them. CDR3 length equals 11 residues. The CDR3 sequence is CASSEGRDAFF. The CDR3, as DNA: TGTGCCAGCAGTGAAGGACGGGATGCTTTCTTT.